The source of this T cell receptor (beta chain) is a study of T cells in Graves' hyperthyroidism and ophthalmopathy. The CDR3 has 15 residues. Germline V CDR1 and CDR2: KGHDR, SFDVKD. Trimming took 6 bases from V and 4 from J; bases not matched to a gene: 9. Amplified TCR beta CDR3 regions came from RNA transcripts. A set of HTBI primers served as the primers for a first-round RT-PCR of the TCR CDR3. TCRdb re-called the multiplex PCR reads through MiXCR, storing one row per CDR3 protein. The sample consists of some 300,000 distinct CDR3 sequences, 13% of them appearing once. This sequence joins TRBV24-1 and TRBJ2-5; 8 bases map to TRBD1. Sequencing was done on a sample of blood. The TCR was taken from a woman aged 30 to 39 with Graves' hyperthyroidism that later progressed to Graves' ophthalmopathy. Here the CDR3 DNA reads TGTGCCACCAGTTCTGGTCAGGGGGCGTCAGAGACCCAGTACTTC. Translating it yields CATSSGQGASETQYF.